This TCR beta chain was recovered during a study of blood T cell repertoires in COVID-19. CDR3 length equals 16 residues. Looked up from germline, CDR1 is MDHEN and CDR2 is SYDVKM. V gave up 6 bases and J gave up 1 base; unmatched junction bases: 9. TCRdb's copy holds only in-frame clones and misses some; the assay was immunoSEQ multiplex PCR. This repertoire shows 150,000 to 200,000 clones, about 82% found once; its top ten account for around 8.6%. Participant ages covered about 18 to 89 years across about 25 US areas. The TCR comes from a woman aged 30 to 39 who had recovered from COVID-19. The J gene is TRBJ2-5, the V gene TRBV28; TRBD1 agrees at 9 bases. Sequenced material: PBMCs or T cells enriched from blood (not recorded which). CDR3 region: CASRPLRDRAQETQYF. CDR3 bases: TGTGCCAGCAGACCCCTCCGGGACAGGGCCCAAGAGACCCAGTACTTC.